This T cell receptor beta chain was profiled in a study of post-analysis software for immune sequencing data. On the study more broadly: The disease courses covered relapsing-remitting, secondary progressive and progressive-relapsing multiple sclerosis.

CDR3 length: 11 residues. V lost 2 bases, J lost 6 bases, and 5 bases lay in between. The germline CDR1 and CDR2 sequences are DFQATT and SNEGSKA (reference sequence). Details on this clonotype: Its matching antigen is unknown.

Researchers reported that TCR beta cDNA libraries carried unique molecular identifiers. Once roughly 1 to 11 million T cells were used, hundreds of thousands of cDNA molecules resulted. TCRdb re-called the PCR reads with MiXCR, one entry per CDR3 protein. The sample shows hundreds of thousands of distinct CDR3 sequences, less than 35% of them seen only once. Whole-study results and caveats: A few TRBV segments were significantly more frequent in patients than in controls. TRBV5-6, TRBV5-1 and TRBV20-1 were among these segments. Samples made in the same batch grouped tightly together by F measure. Normalized Chao1 diversity was significantly reduced in patients versus controls.

The clonotype originates from a girl under 18 with multiple sclerosis. The V and J genes are TRBV20-1 and TRBJ2-1; D call uncertain. The sample taken for sequencing was blood. The CDR3 loop reads CSARRLNEQFF. In nucleotides, the CDR3 is TGCAGTGCTAGACGCCTCAATGAGCAGTTCTTC.